Listed below are T cell receptor beta chains from one sample, sequenced in a study of blood T cell repertoires in COVID-19. Generated by immunoSEQ multiplex PCR, the TCRdb table keeps only in-frame clones and is missing some. The top ten hold 1.9% of the sample, which has roughly 280,000 clones, roughly nine tenths seen once. The source material was PBMCs or T cells enriched from blood (not recorded which). These receptor sequences come from a woman in her sixties who had recovered from COVID-19. The CDR3 runs from the conserved cysteine through the conserved F or W. Each record gives: CDR3 DNA, CDR3 protein, V gene, D gene, clone size, J gene. The D gene is left open where the match is weak. Expanded clones are given a class, and other clones once, few, many or no size at all.

DNA: TGCGCCAGCAGTCAACCCGGGTCCGCGCGTGGCTACACCTTC
CDR3: CASSQPGSARGYTF
V: TRBV23-1
D: .
size: .
J: TRBJ1-2

DNA: TGTGCCAGCTCACCCCAACAGGGGACGGATTCACCCCTCCACTTT
CDR3: CASSPQQGTDSPLHF
V: TRBV18
D: TRBD1
size: .
J: TRBJ1-6

DNA: TGTGCCAGCAGACCGACAGGGGGAGTGGAGACCCAGTACTTC
CDR3: CASRPTGGVETQYF
V: TRBV5-6
D: TRBD1
size: .
J: TRBJ2-5

DNA: TGTGCCACCAGTGATTTCCCTCAGGGTCAGGGCGGGGAGCTGTTTTTT
CDR3: CATSDFPQGQGGELFF
V: TRBV24-1
D: .
size: once
J: TRBJ2-2

DNA: TGTGCCAGCAGTTTACCTGGGACAGGGTCCCATGAGCAGTTCTTC
CDR3: CASSLPGTGSHEQFF
V: TRBV28
D: TRBD1
size: once
J: TRBJ2-1

DNA: TGTGCCAGCAGGGCTAGCGAAACCACAGATACGCAGTATTTT
CDR3: CASRASETTDTQYF
V: TRBV6-5
D: .
size: .
J: TRBJ2-3

DNA: TGTGCCAGCAGCCGCGGGGGAGGGGCGAACACTGAAGCTTTCTTT
CDR3: CASSRGGGANTEAFF
V: TRBV28
D: .
size: .
J: TRBJ1-1

DNA: TGTGCCAGCAGTTTGGGACAGGGCTCCTATGGCTACACCTTC
CDR3: CASSLGQGSYGYTF
V: TRBV28
D: TRBD1
size: few
J: TRBJ1-2

DNA: TGTGCCAGCCACCCTAGCGGGGCCGGCTTATCGCAGTATTTT
CDR3: CASHPSGAGLSQYF
V: TRBV9
D: TRBD2
size: .
J: TRBJ2-3

DNA: TGTGCCAGCTCACCGCAGGGGGCGGCCGGGGAGCTGTTTTTT
CDR3: CASSPQGAAGELFF
V: TRBV18
D: TRBD1
size: .
J: TRBJ2-2

DNA: TGTGCCACCACTTTGGACAGGGCTAATGAAAAACTGTTTTTT
CDR3: CATTLDRANEKLFF
V: TRBV15
D: TRBD1
size: .
J: TRBJ1-4

DNA: TGTGCCACCCGTAGCGGACAAGGGGACGAGCAGTACTTC
CDR3: CATRSGQGDEQYF
V: TRBV19
D: .
size: .
J: TRBJ2-7

DNA: TGTGCCAGCGTCCGACTAGCGGGGGGGTCCTCCTACAATGAGCAGTTCTTC
CDR3: CASVRLAGGSSYNEQFF
V: TRBV18
D: TRBD2
size: .
J: TRBJ2-1

DNA: TGTGCCAGCAGTTCTAGGGGATCGGGCGGCTACACCTTC
CDR3: CASSSRGSGGYTF
V: TRBV12-3/TRBV12-4
D: .
size: .
J: TRBJ1-2

DNA: TGCGCCAGCAGCCCGGGGACAGGGGACCTTGCAACTAATGAAAAACTGTTTTTT
CDR3: CASSPGTGDLATNEKLFF
V: TRBV5-1
D: TRBD1
size: .
J: TRBJ1-4

DNA: TGTGCCAGCAGTTTATCCCCACCCCTGGACACGGGCTCCTACGAGCAGTACTTC
CDR3: CASSLSPPLDTGSYEQYF
V: TRBV27
D: .
size: .
J: TRBJ2-7

DNA: TGTGCCAGCAGTTTAAGTACGGGAGCGCGCACAGATACGCAGTATTTT
CDR3: CASSLSTGARTDTQYF
V: TRBV27
D: .
size: .
J: TRBJ2-3

DNA: TGTGCCAGCAGTTCGAGCGGGGGGGCCTTAGATACGCAGTATTTT
CDR3: CASSSSGGALDTQYF
V: TRBV28
D: TRBD2
size: .
J: TRBJ2-3

DNA: TGTGCCACCAGCAGAGGCCAGGAAGATGAAAAACTGTTTTTT
CDR3: CATSRGQEDEKLFF
V: TRBV15
D: .
size: .
J: TRBJ1-4

DNA: TGTGCCAGCAGCTTGGGTGGGGCCAATGAGCAGTTCTTC
CDR3: CASSLGGANEQFF
V: TRBV7-3
D: .
size: .
J: TRBJ2-1

DNA: TGTGCCAGCAGTGACGGGAATTCGGCCTTCGATTACGGTGAGCAGTTCTTC
CDR3: CASSDGNSAFDYGEQFF
V: TRBV6-1
D: .
size: .
J: TRBJ2-1

DNA: TGTGCCAGCAGGGAAGGCAGGGGGTATGACAATGAGCAGTTCTTC
CDR3: CASREGRGYDNEQFF
V: TRBV2
D: TRBD1
size: once
J: TRBJ2-1

DNA: TGTGCCAGCTCACCCGGGACTCTCTTGGAGGAGACCCAGTACTTC
CDR3: CASSPGTLLEETQYF
V: TRBV18
D: .
size: once
J: TRBJ2-5

DNA: TGTGCCTGGAGTCCGACGAGATTACAGAGAAACACTGAAGCTTTCTTT
CDR3: CAWSPTRLQRNTEAFF
V: TRBV30
D: .
size: .
J: TRBJ1-1

DNA: TGTGCCAGCAGCGTAGCTCCCACAGGGGATTCACCCCTCCACTTT
CDR3: CASSVAPTGDSPLHF
V: TRBV9
D: TRBD1
size: .
J: TRBJ1-6

DNA: TGTGCCAGTAGTATTCAGGGGCCTGGCACAGATACGCAGTATTTT
CDR3: CASSIQGPGTDTQYF
V: TRBV19
D: .
size: .
J: TRBJ2-3

DNA: TGTGCCAGCATTCCGACAACAACTAATGAAAAACTGTTTTTT
CDR3: CASIPTTTNEKLFF
V: TRBV2
D: .
size: .
J: TRBJ1-4

DNA: TGTGCCAGCAGTTCCCGACAGGCTAACTATGGCTACACCTTC
CDR3: CASSSRQANYGYTF
V: TRBV3-1/TRBV3-2
D: .
size: .
J: TRBJ1-2

DNA: TGTGCCAGCAGCGAGGACAGGGAAGTAGAGACCCAGTACTTC
CDR3: CASSEDREVETQYF
V: TRBV21-1
D: .
size: .
J: TRBJ2-5

DNA: TGTGCCAGCAGCCGCGGGACCTACCTTGGGACGCAGTATTTT
CDR3: CASSRGTYLGTQYF
V: TRBV13
D: .
size: .
J: TRBJ2-3

DNA: TGTGCCAGCAGCGCGGGACAGGGTACGGCTTTCTTT
CDR3: CASSAGQGTAFF
V: TRBV7-9
D: TRBD1
size: many
J: TRBJ1-1

DNA: TGTGCCAGCAGCCGATACCAGGACAGGGGGCAGGTCACCGGGGAGCTGTTTTTT
CDR3: CASSRYQDRGQVTGELFF
V: TRBV3-1/TRBV3-2
D: TRBD1
size: .
J: TRBJ2-2

DNA: TGTGCCAGCTCAGAGCGGGAGGGCGGAGAGACCCAGTACTTC
CDR3: CASSEREGGETQYF
V: TRBV18
D: TRBD2
size: .
J: TRBJ2-5

DNA: TGCAGTGCGGAGACCGGGGGAACCCAGTACTTC
CDR3: CSAETGGTQYF
V: TRBV20-1
D: .
size: .
J: TRBJ2-5

DNA: TGTGCCAGCAGTGCCAGGACAGGGGGCCCCGGGGAGCTGTTTTTT
CDR3: CASSARTGGPGELFF
V: TRBV6-4
D: TRBD1
size: .
J: TRBJ2-2

DNA: TGCGCCAGCAGCTTGATGGCAGGGGAAGAGACCCAGTACTTC
CDR3: CASSLMAGEETQYF
V: TRBV5-1
D: .
size: .
J: TRBJ2-5

DNA: TGTGCCAGCACCCGGCCCGGGGCTGGAAACACCATATATTTT
CDR3: CASTRPGAGNTIYF
V: TRBV7-2
D: .
size: once
J: TRBJ1-3

DNA: TGTGCCAGCTGCCGGGGGATAGGAGAAAAACTGTTTTTT
CDR3: CASCRGIGEKLFF
V: TRBV6-5
D: .
size: .
J: TRBJ1-4

DNA: TGTGCCAGCAATCTAGCGGGGGGTTACAATGAGCAGTTCTTC
CDR3: CASNLAGGYNEQFF
V: TRBV7-3
D: TRBD2
size: .
J: TRBJ2-1

DNA: TGTGCCAGCAGTGAAAGCAGACAGGGATTTAGGGCTTTCTTT
CDR3: CASSESRQGFRAFF
V: TRBV6-1
D: TRBD1
size: .
J: TRBJ1-1

DNA: TGTGCCAGTAGTATGTGGGGCCAACGGGATGAGCAGTTCTTC
CDR3: CASSMWGQRDEQFF
V: TRBV19
D: .
size: .
J: TRBJ2-1